Following are 17 T cell receptor beta chains from one sample sequenced in a study of T cell responses to AZD1222 COVID-19 vaccine (dated by TCRdb to the early 2020s). The time point label on this specimen signifies: baseline before first vaccination. Library preparation used the immunoSEQ multiplex PCR assay. What TCRdb holds here is the immuneACCESS table cut down to in-frame rearrangements. Part of the clones is not present; checked against another copy, under half of the missing clones reflect an unresolved V gene, and the others are unexplained. Across this sample there are roughly 130,000 clones, with about nine tenths seen only once. The ten largest clones take up roughly 1.5% of the sample. Sequenced here: peripheral blood, sampled on day 0 of AZD1222 vaccination. The receptors shown here come from an adult in good health.

The V call is TRBV19, the J call TRBJ1-5; D gene ambiguous. The CDR3 is made up of 13 amino acids. The germline gives CDR1 LNHDA, CDR2 SQIVND (reference sequence). V was clipped by 4 bases and J by 3 bases, with 7 bases between them. CDR3 in amino acids: CASSSTYNQPQHF. In DNA form, the CDR3 reads TGTGCCAGTAGTAGTACATACAATCAGCCCCAGCATTTT.

The chain couples TRBV5-1 to TRBJ1-2; 9 nucleotides align to TRBD1. With V trimmed by 3 bases and J by 6 bases, 3 bases remained unmatched. There are 13 residues in the CDR3. Germline CDR1 reads SGHRS; CDR2 reads YFSETQ. As DNA, the CDR3 is TGCGCCAGCAGCTCGGGACAGGGCGATGGCTACACCTTC. This codes for CASSSGQGDGYTF.

The V call is TRBV7-9, the J call TRBJ2-1; 7 bases match TRBD1. CDR1 and CDR2 (germline): SEHNR, FQNEAQ (reference sequence). CDR3 size: 15 residues. The V segment lost 5 bases and the J segment 4 bases; nucleotides outside the gene matches: 8. CDR3 region: CASSPSGQRYNEQFF. The CDR3, as DNA: TGTGCCAGCAGCCCTTCGGGACAGAGATACAATGAGCAGTTCTTC.

The J gene is TRBJ2-7, the V gene TRBV5-1; the D call may be TRBD1 or TRBD2 (5 bases each). Trimming stripped 5 bases from V and 5 bases from J, with 11 bases between. The CDR3 runs to 12 residues. Germline V gene lookup returns CDR1 SGHRS and CDR2 YFSETQ. CDR3 nucleotide sequence: TGCGCCAGCAGATCAGGGACCCACGAGCAGTACTTC. This encodes CASRSGTHEQYF.

The chain carries TRBV11-2 and TRBJ2-2; 8 bases agree with TRBD2. This CDR3 region has 14 residues. Unmatched junction bases numbered 4, after V lost 5 bases and J lost 5 bases. Germline CDR1 and CDR2: SGHAT and FQNNGV. The CDR3 nucleotides read TGTGCCAGCAGCCCTTCGGGGGGGACCGGGGAGCTGTTTTTT. Protein product: CASSPSGGTGELFF.

The V call is TRBV2, the J call TRBJ1-5; the D gene is possibly TRBD1 (6 bases). The CDR3 loop spans 13 amino acids. Trimming cost V 7 bases and J 2 bases, with 9 bases left between them. Germline V gene sequence: CDR1 SNHLY, CDR2 FYNNEI. This chain's CDR3 is CASKQGRNQPQHF. The CDR3 region has the DNA TGTGCCAGCAAACAGGGACGCAATCAGCCCCAGCATTTT. Variable domain in full (rest from reference TRBV2 and TRBJ1-5): EPEVTQTPSHQVTQMGQEVILRCVPISNHLYFYWYRQILGQKVEFLVSFYNNEISEKSEIFDDQFSVERPDGSNFTLKIRSTKLEDSAMYFCASKQGRNQPQHFGDGTRLSIL.

This chain uses TRBV27 with TRBJ2-7, with 7 positions matching TRBD1. V lost 6 bases and J lost 2; bases outside the gene matches: 7. The CDR3 runs 14 residues. CDR1 and CDR2 (germline): MNHEY, SMNVEV (reference sequence). Here the CDR3 reads CASSPDRPAYEQYF. The CDR3 coding sequence is TGTGCCAGCAGCCCGGACAGGCCAGCCTACGAGCAGTACTTC.

J is TRBJ1-5 and V is TRBV28, with no clear D. Germline CDR1 is MDHEN and CDR2 is SYDVKM. Trimming took off 4 bases at V and 5 bases at J, with 6 bases between the two ends. The CDR3 has 12 amino acids. The CDR3 loop reads CASSSAHQPQHF. The CDR3 DNA follows: TGTGCCAGCAGTTCGGCCCATCAGCCCCAGCATTTT.

This chain joins TRBV20-1 and TRBJ1-2; 7 positions agree with TRBD1. This CDR3 has 11 amino acids. Germline assignment: CDR1 DFQATT and CDR2 SNEGSKA (reference sequence). J lost 3 bases, V lost 8 bases, and 3 bases had no gene match. CDR3 nucleotide sequence: TGCAGTCCAACAGGGGACTATGGCTACACCTTC. It yields the protein CSPTGDYGYTF.

The chain links TRBV5-1 to TRBJ2-7, with TRBD1 matching over 7 bases. The germline gives CDR1 SGHRS, CDR2 YFSETQ. V was pared by 4 bases and J by 4 bases, with 8 bases of the junction left unmatched. This CDR3 has 14 amino acids. For the CDR3, the DNA is TGCGCCAGCAGCCCAGGGGACAGTCTGTACGAGCAGTACTTC. Translated: CASSPGDSLYEQYF.

The chain employs TRBV6-5 and TRBJ1-1; a possible D gene is TRBD1 (5 bases). V was trimmed by 10 bases and J by 2 bases, leaving 20 bases between them. This CDR3 region has 15 residues. Germline V lookup: CDR1 MNHEY, CDR2 SVGAGI. CDR3 DNA sequence: TGTGCCATACCCCGATTGGGGGACTTTAACACTGAAGCTTTCTTT. It yields the protein CAIPRLGDFNTEAFF.

This clone was seen once. The genes are TRBV11-3 and TRBJ2-2, with 7 bases identical to TRBD1. From germline, CDR1 is SGHNT and CDR2 YENEEA. V lost 5 bases to trimming and J lost 7 bases; unmatched junction nucleotides: 10. The CDR3 sequence is 15 residues long. DNA of the CDR3: TGTGCCAGCAGCCCGAGGACAGGAGATAACGGGGAGCTGTTTTTT. Encoded protein: CASSPRTGDNGELFF.

V and J are TRBV5-5 and TRBJ2-7; D remains unclear. This CDR3 has 13 residues. V was trimmed by 0 bases and J by 12 bases, leaving 16 bases between them. Germline V CDR1 and CDR2: SGHKS, YYEKEE (reference sequence). In DNA, the CDR3 is TGTGCCAGCAGCTTGGGTGGATCAACCTACCCGTACTTC. It codes for CASSLGGSTYPYF.

This clone turned up a few times. This sample includes further DNA sequences coding for the same CDR3. The chain combines TRBV11-3 with TRBJ2-1, with D possibly matching TRBD1 (7 bases). Trimming took off 0 bases at V and 0 bases at J, with 15 bases between the two ends. This CDR3 is 18 amino acids long. Germline V CDR1 and CDR2: SGHNT, YENEEA. CDR3 loop: CASSLDQGGSSSYNEQFF. The DNA for the CDR3 is TGTGCCAGCAGCTTAGATCAGGGGGGTTCGAGCTCCTACAATGAGCAGTTCTTC.

This chain links TRBV11-2 with TRBJ2-7, with D perhaps assigned TRBD1 or TRBD2 (5 bases each). Trimming left V 8 bases short and J 3 bases short, with 17 bases between. Germline-derived CDR1 and CDR2 are SGHAT and FQNNGV. CDR3 length equals 14 residues. For the CDR3, the DNA is TGTGCCAGCTTGCGGGTCGGGGACCACTACGAGCAGTACTTC. Encoded protein: CASLRVGDHYEQYF.

The J gene is TRBJ1-5, the V gene TRBV24-1, with 10 bases lining up with TRBD1. CDR3 size: 17 residues. The V gene's germline CDR1 is KGHDR and CDR2 SFDVKD. J gave up 1 base and V 2 bases, and 4 bases lay outside the gene matches. The CDR3 DNA reads TGTGCCACCAGTGATTCCGGGACAGGGGTAAGCAATCAGCCCCAGCATTTT. Translation gives CATSDSGTGVSNQPQHF.

The genes are TRBV10-3 and TRBJ2-1; D gene ambiguous. From germline, CDR1 is ENHRY and CDR2 SYGVKD. The CDR3 totals 15 residues. Trimming stripped 2 bases from V and 0 bases from J, with 8 bases between. As DNA, the CDR3 is TGTGCCATCAGTGAGCACCTTAGCTCCTACAATGAGCAGTTCTTC. This translates into CAISEHLSSYNEQFF.